This is a list of T cell receptor beta chains from one sample in a study of regulatory T cells in long-lasting Graves disease. TCRdb reprocessed the multiplex PCR reads via MiXCR and lists one record per CDR3 protein. In the table there are a few hundred thousand distinct CDR3 sequences, 18% of which are singletons. The material was peripheral blood mononuclear cells (PBMCs), obtained at new diagnosis, from a patient treated with antithyroid drugs. The receptors come from a female donor with Graves disease. Both conserved end residues are part of each CDR3. D genes are given only for firm matches. Only part of the rows carry a size: once, few, many, or a class if the clone is expanded.

TRBJ2-5,many,TRBV28,.,TGTGCCAGCAGTTTATCCTTTAGGGCAGGGCGGACCCAGTACTTC,CASSLSFRAGRTQYF
TRBJ2-5,.,TRBV20-1,.,TGCAGTGCTATCCGGGGCCCAGGGCGTCAAGAGACCCAGTACTTC,CSAIRGPGRQETQYF
TRBJ2-1,many,TRBV28,TRBD2,TGTGCCAGCGGCGGGAGGCCAAACAATGAGCAGTTCTTC,CASGGRPNNEQFF
TRBJ1-1,.,TRBV20-1,TRBD1,TGCAGTGCTAGGGGCAGGGGGCTCGTGGGGAACACTGAAGCTTTCTTT,CSARGRGLVGNTEAFF
TRBJ1-2,many,TRBV12-3/TRBV12-4,TRBD1,TGTGCCAGCCGAAGACAGGGGCGGGACTATGGCTACACCTTC,CASRRQGRDYGYTF
TRBJ1-2,many,TRBV25-1,.,TGTGCCAGCAGGGGGGAGTTGAGCTATGGCTACACCTTC,CASRGELSYGYTF
TRBJ2-5,many,TRBV28,TRBD2,TGTGCCAGCAGTTTATCTAGCGGGAGGGCCATGGAGACCCAGTACTTC,CASSLSSGRAMETQYF
TRBJ1-1,many,TRBV25-1,TRBD1,TGTGCCAGCAGTGGGGACAGGAACACTGAAGCTTTCTTT,CASSGDRNTEAFF
TRBJ2-7,many,TRBV19,TRBD2,TGTGCCAGTAGTACCGGGAGGTGGCCCTACGAGCAGTACTTC,CASSTGRWPYEQYF
TRBJ2-5,few,TRBV20-1,TRBD2,TGCAGTGCGCAACTAGCGGGAGGTTTGGAGACCCAGTACTTC,CSAQLAGGLETQYF
TRBJ2-3,many,TRBV20-1,TRBD1,TGCAGTGCTTTGGGACAGGGAGGCGGCGATACGCAGTATTTT,CSALGQGGGDTQYF
TRBJ2-2,many,TRBV7-9,.,TGTGCCAGCAGACCTGTCGGGGCCTTGAACACCGGGGAGCTGTTTTTT,CASRPVGALNTGELFF
TRBJ2-1,many,TRBV13,TRBD1,TGTGCCAGCAGCCCCCAGGGGACAGGGGCCTACAATGAGCAGTTCTTC,CASSPQGTGAYNEQFF
TRBJ2-7,many,TRBV4-1,TRBD2,TGCGCCAGCAGCCAAGCCGGGACTAGCGGGAGCTACGAGCAGTACTTC,CASSQAGTSGSYEQYF
TRBJ1-6,many,TRBV2,TRBD1,TGTGCCAGCGTCTCAGGGGGAGGTTCGTTCTATAATTCACCCCTCCACTTT,CASVSGGGSFYNSPLHF
TRBJ2-1,.,TRBV20-1,.,TGCAGTGCTCGAGCGGATGAGCAGTTCTTC,CSARADEQFF
TRBJ1-2,many,TRBV3-1,TRBD1,TGTGCCAGCAGCCAAGGGGACAGGGTAGGCGGCTACACCTTC,CASSQGDRVGGYTF
TRBJ1-2,many,TRBV19,TRBD1,TGTGCCAGTAGTTCTCTCAGGGGGCCGGGCTACACCTTC,CASSSLRGPGYTF
TRBJ2-4,.,TRBV5-1,.,TGCGCCAGCAAAAAAAACTTAGCCAAAAACATTCAGTACTTC,CASKKNLAKNIQYF
TRBJ1-1,many,TRBV3-1,.,TGTGCCAGCAGTCTGTATCTGGGGGCGAACACTGAAGCTTTCTTT,CASSLYLGANTEAFF